This T cell receptor (beta chain) was identified during a study of blood T cell repertoires in COVID-19. Repertoires were generated with immunoSEQ multiplex PCR, while TCRdb's copy carries only in-frame clones and drops some. The profile covers more than 150,000 clones, with around 85% appearing a single time and roughly 9.8% taken by the ten largest. This clonotype was sampled from a woman aged 80 or older with acute or convalescent COVID-19. Input material: peripheral blood.

CDR3 residues: CASSLAGGHEQFF. The CDR3 DNA is TGCGCCAGCAGCTTGGCGGGAGGGCATGAGCAGTTCTTC. This chain links TRBV5-1 with TRBJ2-1; 8 bases align to TRBD2. V lost 0 bases to trimming and J lost 8 bases; unmatched junction nucleotides: 1. This CDR3 has 13 amino acids. Germline CDR1 is SGHRS and CDR2 is YFSETQ.